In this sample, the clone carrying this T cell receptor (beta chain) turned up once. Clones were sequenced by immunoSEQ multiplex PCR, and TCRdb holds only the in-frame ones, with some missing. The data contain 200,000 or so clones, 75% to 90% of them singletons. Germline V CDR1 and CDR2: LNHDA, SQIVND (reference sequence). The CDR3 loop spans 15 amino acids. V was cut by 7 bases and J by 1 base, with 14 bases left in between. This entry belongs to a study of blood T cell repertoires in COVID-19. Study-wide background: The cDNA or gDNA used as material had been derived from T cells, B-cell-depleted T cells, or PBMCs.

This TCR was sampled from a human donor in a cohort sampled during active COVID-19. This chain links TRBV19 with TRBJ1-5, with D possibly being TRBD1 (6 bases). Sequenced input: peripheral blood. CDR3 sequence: CASTIRGTSNQPQHF. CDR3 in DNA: TGTGCCAGTACTATCAGGGGCACGAGCAATCAGCCCCAGCATTTT.